This passage covers 22 T cell receptor beta chains from one sample sequenced in a study of T cell responses to AZD1222 COVID-19 vaccine. Assay: immunoSEQ multiplex PCR; the TCRdb copy retains only in-frame clones and omits some. The table shows approximately 140,000 clones, with nearly 90% occurring only once. The sample was peripheral blood, taken on day 0 of AZD1222 vaccination. These receptors were collected from an adult in good health.

The chain joins TRBV2 to TRBJ1-4, with D tentatively TRBD1 (6 bases). From germline, CDR1 is SNHLY and CDR2 FYNNEI. V was clipped by 6 bases and J by 0 bases, with 11 bases between them. This CDR3 spans 15 amino acids. The CDR3 DNA reads as TGTGCCAGCAGCCGGACAGTTGCAACTAATGAAAAACTGTTTTTT. This codes for CASSRTVATNEKLFF. Full variable domain (missing parts from reference TRBV2 and TRBJ1-4): EPEVTQTPSHQVTQMGQEVILRCVPISNHLYFYWYRQILGQKVEFLVSFYNNEISEKSEIFDDQFSVERPDGSNFTLKIRSTKLEDSAMYFCASSRTVATNEKLFFGSGTQLSVL.

The V gene is TRBV9, the J gene TRBJ2-2, with D uncertain. Germline V CDR1 and CDR2: SGDLS, YYNGEE. The germline V and J ends were trimmed by 4 bases and 4 bases, with 11 bases remaining between them. The CDR3 contains 14 residues. The CDR3 sequence is CASSSLGITGELFF. DNA for the CDR3: TGTGCCAGCAGCTCTCTGGGGATCACCGGGGAGCTGTTTTTT.

V usage is TRBV18 and J usage is TRBJ1-2; D ambiguous. CDR3 size: 13 residues. Trimming stripped 2 bases from V and 8 bases from J, with 12 bases between. Germline-derived CDR1 and CDR2 are KGHSH and LQKENI. The CDR3, as DNA: TGTGCCAGCTCACCAAGTGGAGTAGGAGGCTACACCTTC. It codes for CASSPSGVGGYTF.

V usage is TRBV11-3 and J usage is TRBJ2-7; 12 bases fit TRBD2. Germline V lookup: CDR1 SGHNT, CDR2 YENEEA. The J segment lost 4 bases and the V segment lost 0 bases, leaving 16 bases of the junction unmatched. The CDR3 totals 20 residues. CDR3 bases: TGTGCCAGCAGCTTAGACCGCCATACAAGACTAGCGGGAGCCCCATACGAGCAGTACTTC. It encodes CASSLDRHTRLAGAPYEQYF.

V usage is TRBV15 and J usage is TRBJ2-2; 7 bases align to TRBD2. V was pared by 0 bases and J by 5 bases, with 9 bases of the junction left unmatched. CDR1 is LNHNV, CDR2 YYDKDF, per germline (reference sequence). CDR3 length: 17 residues. CDR3 region: CATSRDSSAGDTGELFF. The DNA of the CDR3 is TGTGCCACCAGCAGAGATAGTTCTGCGGGAGATACCGGGGAGCTGTTTTTT.

This clone was seen only once. The chain couples TRBV5-5 to TRBJ2-1; D not resolved. This CDR3 has 12 amino acids. Germline assignment: CDR1 SGHKS and CDR2 YYEKEE (reference sequence). The V end lost 4 bases, the J end lost 7 bases, and 9 bases lay between the germline ends. CDR3 loop: CASSPGPNEQFF. The CDR3 bases are TGTGCCAGCAGCCCGGGCCCAAATGAGCAGTTCTTC.

V usage is TRBV9 and J usage is TRBJ1-1; D unclear. This CDR3 contains 14 residues. V was pared by 4 bases and J by 1 base, with 11 bases between. Per the germline V gene, CDR1 is SGDLS and CDR2 is YYNGEE. The CDR3, as DNA: TGTGCCAGCAGCCCCCTTTCGGCGAACACTGAAGCTTTCTTT. Translating gives CASSPLSANTEAFF. Combining the CDR3 with reference TRBV9 and TRBJ1-1 gives the whole variable domain DSGVTQTPKHLITATGQRVTLRCSPRSGDLSVYWYQQSLDQGLQFLIQYYNGEERAKGNILERFSAQQFPDLHSELNLSSLELGDSALYFCASSPLSANTEAFFGQGTRLTVV.

J is TRBJ2-7 and V is TRBV14; D gene ambiguous. Trimming left V 1 base short and J 6 bases short, with 10 bases between. The CDR3 sequence is 13 residues long. From germline, CDR1 is SGHDN and CDR2 FVKESK. CDR3 protein: CASSQVLAGEQYF. The CDR3, as DNA: TGTGCCAGCAGCCAAGTATTGGCCGGCGAGCAGTACTTC.

The chain couples TRBV28 to TRBJ1-1; 10 nucleotides line up with TRBD1. The CDR3 extends over 15 amino acids. Trimming cost V 6 bases and J 6 bases; bases outside gene matches: 10. Germline V CDR1 and CDR2: MDHEN, SYDVKM. The CDR3 nucleotides are TGTGCCAGCAGCCCGATCCGGGACAGGGGAGCTGAAGCTTTCTTT. It specifies CASSPIRDRGAEAFF. Full variable domain (outside the CDR3, taken from reference TRBV28 and TRBJ1-1): DVKVTQSSRYLVKRTGEKVFLECVQDMDHENMFWYRQDPGLGLRLIYFSYDVKMKEKGDIPEGYSVSREKKERFSLILESASTNQTSMYLCASSPIRDRGAEAFFGQGTRLTVV.

This clone showed up just a few times. CDR3 sequence (DNA): TGCGCCAGCAGCCAAGGGCTCGGCAGGGCGACAGGGCAGTACTTC. Protein sequence: CASSQGLGRATGQYF. This sequence joins TRBV4-3 and TRBJ2-7; D might be TRBD1 (6 bases). Germline V lookup: CDR1 LGHNA, CDR2 YSLEER. There are 15 residues in the CDR3. The germline V and J ends were trimmed by 1 base and 9 bases, with 19 bases remaining between them.

The rearrangement links TRBV10-2 to TRBJ1-2; 9 positions match TRBD1. Germline CDR1 WSHSY, CDR2 SAAADI. This CDR3 is 14 amino acids long. Trimming at V came to 4 bases and at J to 7 bases, leaving 7 bases not matched to a gene. This CDR3 reads CASSANDRGGGYTF. The CDR3, as DNA: TGCGCCAGCAGTGCTAACGACAGGGGGGGTGGCTACACCTTC.

The chain couples TRBV2 to TRBJ1-5; tentatively, D is TRBD1 (6 bases). The ends were cut back, 10 bases at V and 11 bases at J, with 18 bases in the middle. The CDR3 runs 12 residues. Germline assignment: CDR1 SNHLY and CDR2 FYNNEI. DNA of the CDR3: TGTGCCACCGGACTTACAGGGCGGTCCCAGCATTTT. Its protein product is CATGLTGRSQHF.

The chain couples TRBV28 to TRBJ1-5; D not certain. The germline V and J ends were trimmed by 4 bases and 6 bases, with 13 bases remaining between them. CDR3 length equals 14 residues. Germline values: CDR1 MDHEN, CDR2 SYDVKM. The CDR3 here is CASSSLWASQPQHF. CDR3 nucleotides: TGTGCCAGCAGTTCCTTATGGGCAAGTCAGCCCCAGCATTTT.

This clone showed up just once. The V and J genes are TRBV3-1 (or the pseudogene TRBV3-2) and TRBJ2-3; 8 bases match TRBD2. Germline assignment: CDR1 LGHDT and CDR2 YNNKEL (reference sequence). This CDR3 comprises 16 residues. J gave up 0 bases and V 2 bases, and 4 bases lay outside the gene matches. CDR3 sequence reads: CASSQRASGSTDTQYF. The CDR3, as DNA: TGTGCCAGCAGCCAACGGGCTAGCGGGAGCACAGATACGCAGTATTTT.

J is TRBJ2-5 and V is TRBV19; TRBD1 or TRBD2 may be the D gene (5 bases each). Trimming removed 3 bases from V and 1 base from J, with 9 bases in between. Germline assignment: CDR1 LNHDA and CDR2 SQIVND (reference sequence). The CDR3 extends over 14 amino acids. The CDR3 region is CASSIQGPQETQYF. Written as DNA, the CDR3 is TGTGCCAGTAGTATCCAGGGACCCCAAGAGACCCAGTACTTC.

The chain uses TRBV10-2 and TRBJ2-3; D is unresolved. With 6 bases removed from V and 2 bases from J, the gap between germline ends came to 18 bases. This CDR3 has 16 residues. Germline assignment: CDR1 WSHSY and CDR2 SAAADI. The CDR3 loop is CASSKDGTLLTDTQYF. The CDR3 bases are TGCGCCAGCAGCAAGGACGGCACCCTCCTCACAGATACGCAGTATTTT.

The rearrangement uses TRBV28 and TRBJ1-3; D call uncertain. Germline lookup yields CDR1 MDHEN and CDR2 SYDVKM. CDR3 size: 14 residues. V was trimmed by 11 bases and J by 0 bases, leaving 14 bases between them. CDR3 residues: CAAFRPRSGNTIYF. The CDR3 DNA sequence: TGTGCCGCCTTCAGGCCACGCTCTGGAAACACCATATATTTT.

The genes are TRBV5-4 and TRBJ1-2, with D uncertain. The V gene's germline CDR1 is SGHNT and CDR2 YYREEE (reference sequence). V lost 3 bases to trimming and J lost 3 bases, with 15 bases between them. This CDR3 region has 15 residues. The CDR3 spells CASSSWTGDDYGYTF. The CDR3 nucleotides are TGTGCCAGCAGCTCCTGGACGGGCGATGACTATGGCTACACCTTC.

The chain uses TRBV20-1 and TRBJ2-7; the D is unclear. The CDR3 is made up of 11 amino acids. Per germline, CDR1 DFQATT and CDR2 SNEGSKA (reference sequence). V was cut by 4 bases and J by 3 bases, with 7 bases left in between. The CDR3 bases are TGCAGTGCTAACAAGGGCTACGAGCAGTACTTC. Residues: CSANKGYEQYF.

This chain connects TRBV24-1 to TRBJ2-3, with D unclear. Germline CDR1 and CDR2: KGHDR and SFDVKD. The germline V and J ends were trimmed by 6 bases and 1 base, with 13 bases remaining between them. The CDR3 runs 15 residues. The CDR3 DNA reads TGTGCCACCAGTTCCCCAGCTACGGGCACAGATACGCAGTATTTT. It specifies CATSSPATGTDTQYF.

Written as DNA, the CDR3 is TGCGCCAGCAGCTTGGGACAGGGCTTCTCTGGAAACACCATATATTTT. It encodes CASSLGQGFSGNTIYF. The chain couples TRBV5-1 to TRBJ1-3; 7 bases are shared with TRBD1. In germline, CDR1 is SGHRS, CDR2 YFSETQ. The CDR3 loop spans 16 amino acids. The J segment lost 0 bases and the V segment lost 0 bases, leaving 3 bases of the junction unmatched.

This clone is a singleton in its sample. This rearrangement joins TRBV21-1 to TRBJ1-5; TRBD1 is the table's D call and was not checked against the DNA. TRBV21-1 is a pseudogene segment. CDR3 length equals 16 residues. CDR3 DNA sequence: TGTGCCAGCAGCAAACGGACAGGGGGCGGCCGTCAGCCCCAGCATTTT. Protein product: CASSKRTGGGRQPQHF.